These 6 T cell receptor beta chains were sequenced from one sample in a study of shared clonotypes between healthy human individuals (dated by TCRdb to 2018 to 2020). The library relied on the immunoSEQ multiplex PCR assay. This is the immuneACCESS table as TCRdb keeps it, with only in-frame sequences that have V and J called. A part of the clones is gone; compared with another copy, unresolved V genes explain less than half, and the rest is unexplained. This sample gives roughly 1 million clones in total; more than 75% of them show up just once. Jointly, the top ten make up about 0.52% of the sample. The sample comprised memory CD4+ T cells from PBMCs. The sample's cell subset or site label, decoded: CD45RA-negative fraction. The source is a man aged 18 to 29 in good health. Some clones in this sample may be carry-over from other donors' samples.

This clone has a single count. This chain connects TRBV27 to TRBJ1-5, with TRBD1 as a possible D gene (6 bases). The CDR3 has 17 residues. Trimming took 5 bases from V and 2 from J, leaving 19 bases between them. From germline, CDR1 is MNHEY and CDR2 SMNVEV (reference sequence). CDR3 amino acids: CASSPWTRDKGNQPQHF. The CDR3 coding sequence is TGTGCCAGCAGTCCCTGGACCCGGGACAAGGGCAATCAGCCCCAGCATTTT.

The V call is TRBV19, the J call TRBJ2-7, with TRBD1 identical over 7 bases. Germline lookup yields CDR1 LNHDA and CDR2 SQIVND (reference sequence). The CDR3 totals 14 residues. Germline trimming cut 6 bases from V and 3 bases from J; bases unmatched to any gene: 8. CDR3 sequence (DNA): TGTGCCAGTAGGGAGACAGGGTCCCACTACGAGCAGTACTTC. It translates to CASRETGSHYEQYF.

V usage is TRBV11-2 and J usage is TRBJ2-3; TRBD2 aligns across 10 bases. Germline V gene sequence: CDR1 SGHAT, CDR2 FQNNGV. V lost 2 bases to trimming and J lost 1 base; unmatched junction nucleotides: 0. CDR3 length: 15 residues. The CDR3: CASSLLAGGTDTQYF. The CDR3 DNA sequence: TGTGCCAGCAGCTTACTAGCGGGGGGCACAGATACGCAGTATTTT.

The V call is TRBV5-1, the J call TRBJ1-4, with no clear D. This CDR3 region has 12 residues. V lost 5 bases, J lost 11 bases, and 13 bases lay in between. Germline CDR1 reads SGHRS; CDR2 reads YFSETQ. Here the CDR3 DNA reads TGCGCCAGCAGGACCCCTCCCGGGAAACTGTTTTTT. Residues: CASRTPPGKLFF.

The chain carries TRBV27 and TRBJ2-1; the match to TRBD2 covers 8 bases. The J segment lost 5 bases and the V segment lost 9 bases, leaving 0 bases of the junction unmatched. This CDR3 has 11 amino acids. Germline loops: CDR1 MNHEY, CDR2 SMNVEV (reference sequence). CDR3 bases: TGTGCCAGAGCGGGAGACAATGAGCAGTTCTTC. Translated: CARAGDNEQFF.

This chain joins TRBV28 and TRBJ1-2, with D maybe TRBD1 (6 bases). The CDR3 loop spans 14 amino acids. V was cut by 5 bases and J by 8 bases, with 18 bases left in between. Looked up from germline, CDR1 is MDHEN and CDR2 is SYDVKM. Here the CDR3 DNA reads TGTGCCAGCAGTACCATGAAAGGGGGGAAGGGCTACACCTTC. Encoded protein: CASSTMKGGKGYTF.